Presented here are 2 T cell receptor beta chains from one specimen sequenced in a study of T cell responses to AZD1222 COVID-19 vaccine. Some clones are missing from TCRdb's copy, which holds only in-frame ones; the method was immunoSEQ multiplex PCR. This repertoire shows about 180,000 clones, 88% found once; its top ten account for roughly 26%. Sequencing was performed on peripheral blood, taken 28 days after the second AZD1222 dose. These receptors originate from an adult who received the AZD1222 COVID-19 vaccine.

The chain couples TRBV7-9 to TRBJ2-1; possibly TRBD2 for D (6 bases). The CDR3 runs to 16 residues. Trimming cost V 4 bases and J 0 bases, with 13 bases left between them. The germline CDR1 and CDR2 sequences are SEHNR and FQNEAQ (reference sequence). CDR3 nucleotides: TGTGCCAGCAGCTCCCTTAAAGCGGGCTCCTACAATGAGCAGTTCTTC. Protein product: CASSSLKAGSYNEQFF.

The chain joins TRBV7-2 to TRBJ1-4; 9 bases are a match to TRBD1. The length of the CDR3 is 15 residues. CDR1 is SGHTA and CDR2 is FQGNSA in the germline V gene. V shed 6 bases, J shed 8 bases, and the junction held 10 bases outside the gene matches. The CDR3 loop reads CASSQDRTGAEKLFF. CDR3 in DNA: TGTGCCAGCAGTCAGGACAGGACAGGGGCCGAAAAACTGTTTTTT.